The 14 T cell receptor beta chains reported below all come from one sample, sequenced in a study of T-cell reconstitution after alpha-beta-depleted transplantation in children. Library preparation (for TCRbeta) was performed with unique molecular identifiers. TCRdb processed the PCR reads anew with MiXCR; each CDR3 protein has one entry. This repertoire shows approximately 400,000 distinct CDR3 sequences, approximately 10% found once; its top ten account for roughly 5.1%. Source: PBMCs from the stem cell graft donor, taken from the stem cell graft. The receptor set was obtained from a human donor who donated a stem cell graft to a child with acute myeloid leukemia.

This clonotype has a handful of counts. The V call is TRBV20-1, the J call TRBJ1-4; a weak D match, TRBD1 (5 bases). CDR3 length: 14 amino acids. With 0 bases removed from V and 8 bases from J, the gap between germline ends came to 13 bases. CDR1 is DFQATT and CDR2 is SNEGSKA in the germline V gene (reference sequence). The CDR3 DNA sequence: TGCAGTGCTAGAGAGGGGGGTCTTGGCGAAAAACTGTTTTTT. Amino acid sequence: CSAREGGLGEKLFF.

The chain couples TRBV6-2 or TRBV6-3 to TRBJ1-5, with D unresolved. The V end was cut by 3 bases, the J end by 7 bases, with 7 bases between. This CDR3 comprises 12 residues. Germline V gene lookup returns CDR1 MNHEY and CDR2 SVGEGT. The CDR3 loop is CASSYSWQPQHF. The CDR3 DNA reads as TGTGCCAGCAGTTATTCGTGGCAGCCCCAGCATTTT.

This clonotype occurred a few times. This rearrangement joins TRBV6-1 to TRBJ1-3; D ambiguous. Germline V gene lookup returns CDR1 MNHNS and CDR2 SASEGT. V gave up 1 base and J gave up 1 base, with 11 bases separating them. The length of the CDR3 is 16 residues. CDR3 coding DNA: TGTGCCAGCAGTGAAGAGGATGGGGTATCTGGAAACACCATATATTTT. It specifies CASSEEDGVSGNTIYF.

This chain joins TRBV11-1 and TRBJ2-7; the D is unclear. Germline assignment: CDR1 SGHAT and CDR2 FQDESV (reference sequence). The CDR3 extends over 13 amino acids. V lost 0 bases and J lost 3, with 6 bases in between. CDR3 amino acids: CASSLALYYEQYV. The DNA of the CDR3 is TGTGCCAGCAGCTTAGCGCTCTACTACGAGCAGTACGTC.

This clonotype was counted many times. This rearrangement joins TRBV20-1 to TRBJ2-3, with no clear D. V shed 0 bases and J shed 5 bases, with 9 bases lying between them. The CDR3 is 13 amino acids. The V gene's germline CDR1 is DFQATT and CDR2 SNEGSKA (reference sequence). The CDR3, as DNA: TGCAGTGCTAGAGAGGCTGCGAAAGATACGCAGTATTTT. Translating gives CSAREAAKDTQYF.

The genes are TRBV2 and TRBJ1-5, with a weak D call TRBD1 (6 bases). Germline CDR1 reads SNHLY; CDR2 reads FYNNEI. CDR3 size: 18 residues. Deletions cut 5 bases from V and 2 bases from J, with 22 bases between. The CDR3 spells CASSFWGPGVAGNQPQHF. The CDR3 region has the DNA TGTGCCAGCAGTTTTTGGGGGCCAGGGGTGGCGGGCAATCAGCCCCAGCATTTT.

This clonotype has ten or more counts. The V gene is TRBV11-1, the J gene TRBJ2-3; TRBD2 matches 7 bases. Germline loops: CDR1 SGHAT, CDR2 FQDESV (reference sequence). V lost 1 base to trimming and J lost 9 bases; unmatched junction nucleotides: 7. The CDR3 spans 14 residues. CDR3: CASSLGLAVRTQYF. Written as DNA, the CDR3 is TGTGCCAGCAGCTTAGGGCTAGCGGTCCGCACGCAGTATTTT.

This clonotype was picked up many times. The rearrangement uses TRBV7-2 and TRBJ2-2, with TRBD2 matching over 9 bases. The CDR3 is made up of 14 amino acids. The junction had 4 bases not matched to a gene; V was cut back by 4 bases and J by 7 bases. Germline lookup yields CDR1 SGHTA and CDR2 FQGNSA. DNA for the CDR3: TGTGCCAGCAGCTGGGGACTAGCAAACGGGGAGCTGTTTTTT. Translated, it gives CASSWGLANGELFF.

The chain uses TRBV10-2 and TRBJ2-5; 10 nucleotides align to TRBD2. Per germline, CDR1 WSHSY and CDR2 SAAADI. V shed 8 bases and J 5 bases; nucleotides not matched to a gene: 11. The CDR3 consists of 15 residues. The CDR3 DNA reads TGCGCCAGCCTCGAACCAGCGGGAGGGCGGGAGACCCAGTACTTC. Residues: CASLEPAGGRETQYF.

This clonotype has ten or more counts. The chain uses TRBV7-2 and TRBJ2-5; TRBD1 aligns across 10 bases. V lost 11 bases, J lost 5 bases, and 5 bases stayed unmatched. From germline, CDR1 is SGHTA and CDR2 FQGNSA. The CDR3 totals 12 residues. The CDR3 reads CAQGTGEETQYF. Here the CDR3 DNA reads TGTGCCCAGGGGACAGGGGAGGAGACCCAGTACTTC.

J is TRBJ2-2 and V is TRBV2; 8 bases match TRBD2. V shed 4 bases and J 0 bases; nucleotides not matched to a gene: 10. This CDR3 is built from 18 residues. The germline V gene has CDR1 SNHLY and CDR2 FYNNEI. CDR3 amino acids: CASSARGDDVANTGELFF. The CDR3 nucleotides are TGTGCCAGCAGTGCGCGGGGGGACGATGTGGCGAACACCGGGGAGCTGTTTTTT.

This clonotype showed up just a few times. The chain uses TRBV15 and TRBJ2-3; TRBD2 aligns across 7 bases. Germline V lookup: CDR1 LNHNV, CDR2 YYDKDF (reference sequence). This CDR3 has 16 residues. The V gene end was trimmed by 3 bases and the J gene end by 8 bases; junction bases not matched to a gene: 14. The CDR3 coding sequence is TGTGCCACCAGCAGTCTGGCGGGAGAGGTTTTAGTTACGCAGTATTTT. Residues: CATSSLAGEVLVTQYF.

This chain links TRBV2 with TRBJ1-2; perhaps TRBD1 as D (5 bases). The CDR3 is 14 amino acids. The germline V and J ends were trimmed by 4 bases and 4 bases, with 13 bases remaining between them. The germline gives CDR1 SNHLY, CDR2 FYNNEI. The CDR3 loop is CASSGRGGSYGYTF. The CDR3 DNA reads as TGTGCCAGCAGTGGGCGGGGCGGGAGCTATGGCTACACCTTC.

The chain has TRBV29-1 and TRBJ2-3; 14 nucleotides match TRBD2. The germline gives CDR1 SQVTM, CDR2 ANQGSEA. V lost 3 bases, J lost 2 bases, and 19 bases stayed unmatched. The CDR3 has 21 residues. CDR3 bases: TGCAGCGTTGAGGGCCACTTGGGACTAGCGGGAGAAACGCCGATCACAGATACGCAGTATTTT. It yields the protein CSVEGHLGLAGETPITDTQYF.